This T cell receptor beta chain was profiled in a study of blood T cell repertoires in COVID-19. Seattle's cohort entered during active infection and was followed longitudinally. In germline, CDR1 is SQVTM, CDR2 ANQGSEA. The CDR3 is made up of 14 amino acids. V trimming: 7 bases; J trimming: 2 bases; junction bases outside the gene matches: 8. In the original processing: Quantification of nucleated cells was approximated via reference gene primer amplification. The assay was immunoSEQ multiplex PCR, and TCRdb's table has in-frame clones only and misses some. The D gene and trimming were derived from the DNA, and the V and J assignments and clone size from that table. This sample has nearly 350,000 clones, with more than 75% found just once.

Sequencing was performed on peripheral blood. The receptor was isolated from a woman aged 45 to 65 with COVID-19, enrolled during active disease. This rearrangement joins TRBV29-1 to TRBJ2-5; 9 bases are shared with TRBD2. The CDR3, as DNA: TGCAGCGCCTCAGGGACTAGCTCACAAGAGACCCAGTACTTC. Protein product: CSASGTSSQETQYF.